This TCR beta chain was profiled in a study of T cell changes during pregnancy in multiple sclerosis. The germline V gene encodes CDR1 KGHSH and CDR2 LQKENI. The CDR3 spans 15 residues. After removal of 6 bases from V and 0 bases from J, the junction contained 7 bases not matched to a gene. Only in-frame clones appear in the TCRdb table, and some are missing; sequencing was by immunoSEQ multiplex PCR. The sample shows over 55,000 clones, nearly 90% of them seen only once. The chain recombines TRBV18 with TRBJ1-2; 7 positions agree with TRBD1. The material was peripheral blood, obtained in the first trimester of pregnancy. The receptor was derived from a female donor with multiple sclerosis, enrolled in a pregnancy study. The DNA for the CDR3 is TGTGCCAGCTCCAGGGGACAGTCGGCTAACTATGGCTACACCTTC. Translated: CASSRGQSANYGYTF.